The text below deals with one T cell receptor (beta chain). What it binds is unknown. These data belong to a study of cytomegalovirus exposure and HLA in healthy donors. The CDR3 has 19 amino acids. V trimming: 0 bases; J trimming: 1 base; junction bases outside the gene matches: 10. Germline lookup yields CDR1 MGHRA and CDR2 YSYEKL. Findings and limits, study-wide: Some public TCRs appeared in many individuals, while most sequences were rare. Analyses of presence and absence presupposed an approximately uniform sequencing depth across donors.

Researchers ran the PCR with 60 Vbeta and 13 Jbeta primers. Sequencing used immunoSEQ multiplex PCR; TCRdb keeps in-frame clones, though not all of them. This listing includes about 110,000 clones. The rearrangement links TRBV4-1 to TRBJ2-7; 12 positions match TRBD2. The TCR was taken from a man in his fifties in good health and CMV-seronegative. The source material was PBMCs. The CDR3 region has the DNA TGCGCCAGCAGCCAAGAGGGGTCACTAGCGGGGGGAGGTTCCTACGAGCAGTACTTC. Its protein product is CASSQEGSLAGGGSYEQYF.